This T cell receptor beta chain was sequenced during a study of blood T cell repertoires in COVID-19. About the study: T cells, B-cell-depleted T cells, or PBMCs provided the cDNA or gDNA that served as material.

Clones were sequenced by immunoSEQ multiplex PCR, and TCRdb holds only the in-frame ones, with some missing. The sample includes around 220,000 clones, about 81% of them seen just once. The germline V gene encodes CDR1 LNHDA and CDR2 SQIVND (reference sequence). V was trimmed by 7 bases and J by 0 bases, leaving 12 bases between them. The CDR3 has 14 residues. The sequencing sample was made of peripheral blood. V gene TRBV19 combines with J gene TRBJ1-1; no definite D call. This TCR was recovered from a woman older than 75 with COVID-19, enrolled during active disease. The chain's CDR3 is CASKVEVMNTEAFF. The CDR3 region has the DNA TGTGCCAGTAAGGTCGAGGTCATGAACACTGAAGCTTTCTTT.